The 5 T cell receptor beta chains in this list originate from one sample, sequenced in a study of blood T cell repertoires in COVID-19 (dated by TCRdb to about 2020). The method behind the library was the immunoSEQ multiplex PCR assay. The immuneACCESS repertoire file appears here via TCRdb, limited to in-frame rearrangements. These files lack a portion of the clones; in checked studies, under half of the deficit traces to unresolved V genes, and the cause of the others is not known. The sample table contains a few hundred thousand clones; only one count was recorded for about 90% of them. Of the sample, 3% falls within the top ten clones. Specimen: peripheral blood. These receptors originate from a woman aged 25 to 39 with COVID-19, enrolled during active disease.

The chain links TRBV5-6 to TRBJ2-2, with a weak D call TRBD1 (5 bases). This CDR3 is 16 amino acids long. Germline values: CDR1 SGHDT, CDR2 YYEEEE. V lost 3 bases to trimming and J lost 2 bases, with 14 bases between them. CDR3 loop: CASSYYKGANTGELFF. The CDR3 DNA follows: TGTGCCAGCAGCTACTACAAAGGGGCTAACACCGGGGAGCTGTTTTTT.

This chain connects TRBV11-3 to TRBJ1-6; D is unresolved. CDR1 and CDR2 (germline): SGHNT, YENEEA. This CDR3 is built from 13 residues. The V and J ends lost 5 bases and 9 bases respectively, with 11 bases between them. Written as DNA, the CDR3 is TGTGCCAGCAGCCCAAAACCCGGTTCACCCCTCCACTTT. Translated, it gives CASSPKPGSPLHF.

The V call is TRBV5-1, the J call TRBJ1-5; D is perhaps TRBD1 (5 bases). The germline V gene encodes CDR1 SGHRS and CDR2 YFSETQ. The ends were cut back, 0 bases at V and 5 bases at J, with 12 bases in the middle. The CDR3 length is 15 residues. The CDR3 coding sequence is TGCGCCAGCAGCTTGGGTGACAGCGTATATCAGCCCCAGCATTTT. Translating it yields CASSLGDSVYQPQHF.

V is TRBV16 and J is TRBJ2-6; possible D gene TRBD1, 5 bases. CDR1 and CDR2 from the germline V gene are KGHSY and FQNENV. This CDR3 spans 15 amino acids. V was shortened by 4 bases and J by 4 bases, with 11 bases between the two germline ends. CDR3 sequence: CASSPQVGGANVLTF. Here the CDR3 DNA reads TGTGCCAGCAGCCCACAGGTGGGGGGGGCCAACGTCCTGACTTTC.

This chain joins TRBV20-1 and TRBJ2-1; 7 nucleotides line up with TRBD2. Losses at the gene ends were 3 bases for V and 3 bases for J; bases not matched to a gene: 5. CDR3 length: 14 residues. In germline, CDR1 is DFQATT, CDR2 SNEGSKA (reference sequence). CDR3 residues: CSASVTGGYNEQFF. CDR3 in DNA: TGCAGTGCTAGTGTAACGGGAGGCTACAATGAGCAGTTCTTC.